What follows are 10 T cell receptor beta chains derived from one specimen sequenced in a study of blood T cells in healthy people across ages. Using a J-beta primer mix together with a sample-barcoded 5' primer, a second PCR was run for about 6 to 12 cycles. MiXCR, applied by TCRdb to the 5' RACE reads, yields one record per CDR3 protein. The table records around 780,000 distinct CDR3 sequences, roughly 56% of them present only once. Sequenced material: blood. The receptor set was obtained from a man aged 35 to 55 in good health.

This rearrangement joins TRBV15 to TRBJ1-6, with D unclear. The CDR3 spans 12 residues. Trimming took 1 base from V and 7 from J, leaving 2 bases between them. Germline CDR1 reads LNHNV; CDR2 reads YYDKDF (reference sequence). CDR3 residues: CATSRANSPLHF. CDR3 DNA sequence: TGTGCCACCAGCAGAGCCAATTCACCCCTCCACTTT.

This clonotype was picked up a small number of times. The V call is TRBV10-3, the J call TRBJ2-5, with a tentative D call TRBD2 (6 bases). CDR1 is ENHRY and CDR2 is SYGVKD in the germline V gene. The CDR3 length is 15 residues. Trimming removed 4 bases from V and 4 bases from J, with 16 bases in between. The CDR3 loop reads CAISAAGTQIETQYF. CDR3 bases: TGTGCCATCAGTGCCGCGGGGACGCAAATAGAGACCCAGTACTTC.

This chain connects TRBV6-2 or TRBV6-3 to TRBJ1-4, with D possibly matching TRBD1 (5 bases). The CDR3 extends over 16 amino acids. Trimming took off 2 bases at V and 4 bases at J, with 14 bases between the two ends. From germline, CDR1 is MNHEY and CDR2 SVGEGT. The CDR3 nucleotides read TGTGCCAGCAGTTACACTACCGGGACCGATAATGAAAAACTGTTTTTT. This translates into CASSYTTGTDNEKLFF.

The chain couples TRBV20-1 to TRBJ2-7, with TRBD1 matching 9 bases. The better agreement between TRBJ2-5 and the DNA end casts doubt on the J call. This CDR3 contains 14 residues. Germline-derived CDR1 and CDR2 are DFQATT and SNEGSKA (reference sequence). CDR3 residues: CSARTGGGAETQYF. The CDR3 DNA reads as TGCAGTGCTAGGACAGGGGGAGGTGCGGAGACCCAGTACTTC.

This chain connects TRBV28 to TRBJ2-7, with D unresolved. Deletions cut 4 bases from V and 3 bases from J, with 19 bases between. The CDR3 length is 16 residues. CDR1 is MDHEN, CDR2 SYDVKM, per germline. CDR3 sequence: CASSSSRGTNLYEQYF. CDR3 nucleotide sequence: TGTGCCAGCAGTTCGTCTCGCGGCACTAATCTCTACGAGCAGTACTTC.

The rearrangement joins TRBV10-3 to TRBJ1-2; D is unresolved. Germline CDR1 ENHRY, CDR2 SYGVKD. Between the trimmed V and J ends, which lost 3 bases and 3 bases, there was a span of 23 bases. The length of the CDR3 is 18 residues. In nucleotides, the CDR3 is TGTGCCATCAGTGACGGAGGAGGAACAGTGGAGGACCACTATGGCTACACCTTC. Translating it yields CAISDGGGTVEDHYGYTF.

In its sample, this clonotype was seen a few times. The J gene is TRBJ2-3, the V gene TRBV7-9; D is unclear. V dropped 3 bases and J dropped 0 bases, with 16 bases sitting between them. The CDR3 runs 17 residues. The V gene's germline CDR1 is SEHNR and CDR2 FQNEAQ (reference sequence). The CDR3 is CASSFDSGRTSTDTQYF. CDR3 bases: TGTGCCAGCAGCTTCGACTCTGGGCGGACCAGCACAGATACGCAGTATTTT.

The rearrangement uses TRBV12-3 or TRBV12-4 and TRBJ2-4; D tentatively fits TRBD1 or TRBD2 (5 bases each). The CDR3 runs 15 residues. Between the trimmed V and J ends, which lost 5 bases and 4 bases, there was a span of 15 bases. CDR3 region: CASSPFRGGKNIQYF. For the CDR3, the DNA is TGTGCCAGCAGTCCCTTTCGGGGCGGTAAAAACATTCAGTACTTC.

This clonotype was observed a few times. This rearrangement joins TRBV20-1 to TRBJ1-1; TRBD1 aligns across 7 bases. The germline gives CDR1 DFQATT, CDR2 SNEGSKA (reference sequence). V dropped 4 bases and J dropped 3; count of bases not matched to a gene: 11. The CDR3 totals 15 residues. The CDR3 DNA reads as TGCAGTGCTATCGACAGGGCCAACCCTTACACTGAAGCTTTCTTT. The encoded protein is CSAIDRANPYTEAFF.

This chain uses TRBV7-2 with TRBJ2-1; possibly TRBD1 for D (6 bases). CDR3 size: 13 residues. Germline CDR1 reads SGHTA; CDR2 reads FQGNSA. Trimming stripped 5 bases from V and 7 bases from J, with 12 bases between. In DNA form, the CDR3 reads TGTGCCAGCAGCGGGACACAGGAAAATGAGCAGTTCTTC. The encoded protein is CASSGTQENEQFF.